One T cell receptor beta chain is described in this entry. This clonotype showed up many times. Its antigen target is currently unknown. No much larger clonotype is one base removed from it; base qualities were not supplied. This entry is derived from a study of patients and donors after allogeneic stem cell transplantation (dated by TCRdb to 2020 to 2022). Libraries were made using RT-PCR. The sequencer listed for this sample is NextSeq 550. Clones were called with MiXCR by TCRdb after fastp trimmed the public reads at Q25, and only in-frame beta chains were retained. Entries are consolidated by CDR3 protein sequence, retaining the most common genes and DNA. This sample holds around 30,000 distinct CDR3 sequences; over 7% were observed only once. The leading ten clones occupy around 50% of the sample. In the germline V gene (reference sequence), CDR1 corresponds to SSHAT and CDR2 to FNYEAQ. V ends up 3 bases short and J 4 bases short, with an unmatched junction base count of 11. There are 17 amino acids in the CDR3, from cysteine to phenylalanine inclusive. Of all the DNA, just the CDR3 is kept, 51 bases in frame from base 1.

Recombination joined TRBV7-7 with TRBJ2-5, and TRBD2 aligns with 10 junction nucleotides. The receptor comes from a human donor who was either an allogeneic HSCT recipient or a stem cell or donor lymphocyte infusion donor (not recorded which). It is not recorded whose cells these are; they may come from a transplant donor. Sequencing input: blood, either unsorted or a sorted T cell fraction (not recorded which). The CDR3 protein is CASSLGLAGDSRETQYF. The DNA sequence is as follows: TGTGCCAGCAGCTTGGGGCTAGCGGGAGATAGTAGAGAGACCCAGTACTTC.